Presented here are 23 T cell receptor beta chains from one specimen sequenced in a study of T cell repertoires in cytomegalovirus infection. TCRdb recomputed calls from the reads with MiXCR, one row per CDR3 protein. The profile shows around 450,000 distinct CDR3 sequences, approximately 32% of them singletons. The sequencing sample was made of PBMCs. The receptor set was obtained from a human donor in good health (CMV status not recorded). Some clones in this sample may be carry-over from other donors' samples.

The J gene is TRBJ1-1, the V gene TRBV7-6, with 8 bases identical to TRBD1. The junction had 8 bases not matched to a gene; V was cut back by 5 bases and J by 6 bases. This CDR3 spans 14 amino acids. Germline assignment: CDR1 SGHVS and CDR2 FNYEAQ. As DNA, the CDR3 is TGTGCCAGCAGCACACCAGGGGGCGAAGCTGAAGCTTTCTTT. The encoded protein is CASSTPGGEAEAFF.

A note on this clonotype: A read error may explain this, as a much larger clone is one base away. The J gene is TRBJ2-2, the V gene TRBV6-6, with 10 bases matching TRBD2. CDR3 size: 15 residues. Germline V gene lookup returns CDR1 MNHNY and CDR2 SVGAGI (reference sequence). CDR3: CASSPTSGVTGGLFF. DNA for the CDR3: TGTGCCAGCAGCCCCACTAGCGGGGTCACCGGGGGGCTGTTTTTT.

CDR3 sequence: CATGQPPWPQHF. Written as DNA, the CDR3 is TGTGCCACCGGACAGCCGCCTTGGCCCCAGCATTTT. The V gene is TRBV28, the J gene TRBJ1-5, with D possibly being TRBD1 (6 bases). V was cut by 10 bases and J by 9 bases, with 16 bases left in between. The CDR3 is 12 amino acids. In germline, CDR1 is MDHEN, CDR2 SYDVKM.

This clonotype showed up many times. The rearrangement links TRBV7-2 to TRBJ2-5, with 8 positions matching TRBD2. From germline, CDR1 is SGHTA and CDR2 FQGNSA. The junction had 11 bases not matched to a gene; V was cut back by 0 bases and J by 5 bases. The CDR3 extends over 17 amino acids. CDR3 amino acids: CASSLASFGGAGETQYF. The CDR3 DNA sequence: TGTGCCAGCAGCTTAGCGTCTTTCGGGGGGGCCGGGGAGACCCAGTACTTC. Looking up the rest from reference TRBV7-2 and TRBJ2-5 gives the full variable domain: GAGVSQSPSNKVTEKGKDVELRCDPISGHTALYWYRQSLGQGLEFLIYFQGNSAPDKSGLPSDRFSAERTGGSVSTLTIQRTQQEDSAVYLCASSLASFGGAGETQYFGPGTRLLVL.

The chain carries TRBV2 and TRBJ2-3; no reliable D call. V gave up 1 base and J gave up 0 bases, with 11 bases separating them. Per the germline V gene, CDR1 is SNHLY and CDR2 is FYNNEI. The CDR3 totals 16 residues. The CDR3: CASSEVSRKSTDTQYF. CDR3 nucleotide sequence: TGTGCCAGCAGTGAAGTCTCACGGAAGAGCACAGATACGCAGTATTTT. Full variable domain (remainder filled in from reference TRBV2 and TRBJ2-3): EPEVTQTPSHQVTQMGQEVILRCVPISNHLYFYWYRQILGQKVEFLVSFYNNEISEKSEIFDDQFSVERPDGSNFTLKIRSTKLEDSAMYFCASSEVSRKSTDTQYFGPGTRLTVL.

A few counts support this clonotype. The chain's CDR3 is CASSWGQGNEQFF. In DNA, the CDR3 is TGTGCCAGCAGTTGGGGACAGGGCAATGAGCAGTTCTTC. V and J are TRBV27 and TRBJ2-1; TRBD1 matches at 9 bases. V was clipped by 4 bases and J by 6 bases; unmatched bases: 1. Germline V gives CDR1 MNHEY, CDR2 SMNVEV (reference sequence). CDR3 length: 13 residues.

V gene TRBV4-1 combines with J gene TRBJ1-2, with 8 bases lining up with TRBD1. Unmatched junction bases numbered 9, after V lost 0 bases and J lost 6 bases. Germline values: CDR1 MGHRA, CDR2 YSYEKL. This CDR3 has 16 amino acids. For the CDR3, the DNA is TGCGCCAGCAGCCAAGATCTGCTCAGGGGGCAGAATGGCTACACCTTC. Protein product: CASSQDLLRGQNGYTF.

The sample holds many counts of this clonotype. This chain joins TRBV7-6 and TRBJ1-3; 8 bases are shared with TRBD1. From germline, CDR1 is SGHVS and CDR2 FNYEAQ. The CDR3 is made up of 16 amino acids. Germline trimming cut 1 base from V and 5 bases from J; bases unmatched to any gene: 7. The CDR3 nucleotides are TGTGCCAGCAGCTTAGGGGGGACAGGTGGCCGAAACACCATATATTTT. Residues: CASSLGGTGGRNTIYF.

The chain employs TRBV12-3 or TRBV12-4 and TRBJ2-5, with TRBD2 matching over 9 bases. The CDR3 is 16 residues long. V shed 7 bases, J shed 6 bases, and the junction held 15 bases outside the gene matches. This CDR3 reads CASTSGAGGPGKTQYF. The CDR3 DNA reads TGTGCCAGCACCTCGGGGGCGGGGGGGCCGGGAAAGACCCAGTACTTC.

The chain is built from TRBV7-6 and TRBJ2-1; tentative D call: TRBD2 (7 bases). The CDR3 has 16 amino acids. Germline CDR1 SGHVS, CDR2 FNYEAQ. Trimming removed 4 bases from V and 9 bases from J, with 22 bases in between. Here the CDR3 reads CASSSSTRGGAFEQFF. The CDR3 DNA follows: TGTGCCAGCAGCTCTTCGACTAGAGGGGGGGCTTTTGAGCAGTTCTTC.

The chain carries TRBV20-1 and TRBJ1-6; D possibly corresponds to TRBD1 (5 bases). Looked up from germline, CDR1 is DFQATT and CDR2 is SNEGSKA (reference sequence). The CDR3 contains 15 residues. The V end lost 5 bases, the J end lost 4 bases, and 15 bases lay between the germline ends. CDR3 in amino acids: CSARPVSGYNSPLHF. In DNA form, the CDR3 reads TGCAGTGCTCGGCCCGTTTCAGGGTATAATTCACCCCTCCACTTT.

The J gene is TRBJ2-5, the V gene TRBV19, with D possibly matching TRBD2 (6 bases). CDR1 is LNHDA, CDR2 SQIVND, per germline (reference sequence). The CDR3 runs to 14 residues. Trimming pared 5 bases from V and 2 bases from J, leaving 12 bases between. The CDR3 spells CASSRGDWQETQYF. DNA for the CDR3: TGTGCCAGTAGTCGAGGGGACTGGCAAGAGACCCAGTACTTC.

This chain links TRBV24-1 with TRBJ1-6; D is possibly TRBD1 (6 bases). Germline V gene sequence: CDR1 KGHDR, CDR2 SFDVKD. The V and J ends lost 4 bases and 3 bases respectively, with 6 bases between them. The CDR3 is 14 residues long. The CDR3 loop is CATSDRGYNSPLHF. The CDR3 coding sequence is TGTGCCACCAGTGACAGGGGCTATAATTCACCCCTCCACTTT.

The chain combines TRBV7-9 with TRBJ2-1; no clear D gene. Germline CDR1 reads SEHNR; CDR2 reads FQNEAQ (reference sequence). The CDR3 extends over 16 amino acids. The V end lost 5 bases, the J end lost 7 bases, and 21 bases lay between the germline ends. This CDR3 is CASSPLGGEVSNEQFF. CDR3 DNA: TGTGCCAGCAGCCCCCTGGGTGGGGAAGTATCGAATGAGCAGTTCTTC.

This clonotype came up a few times. The gene calls are TRBV11-2 and TRBJ1-1, with TRBD1 identical over 7 bases. Losses at the gene ends were 5 bases for V and 7 bases for J; bases not matched to a gene: 10. This CDR3 contains 14 residues. CDR1 and CDR2 (germline): SGHAT, FQNNGV. CDR3 region: CASSLNIRTGEAFF. CDR3 nucleotide sequence: TGTGCCAGCAGCCTAAACATACGGACAGGTGAAGCTTTCTTT.

This clonotype was seen only a few times. The CDR3 protein is CASSLGVEGAGELFF. The CDR3 DNA sequence: TGTGCCAGCAGTTTGGGGGTCGAAGGGGCCGGGGAGCTGTTTTTT. V usage is TRBV12-3 or TRBV12-4 and J usage is TRBJ2-2; possibly TRBD1 or TRBD2 for D (5 bases each). The CDR3 spans 15 residues. V was pared by 3 bases and J by 6 bases, with 14 bases between.

The rearrangement joins TRBV10-3 to TRBJ2-3; 9 nucleotides line up with TRBD1. In germline, CDR1 is ENHRY, CDR2 SYGVKD. V shed 6 bases, J shed 2 bases, and the junction held 3 bases outside the gene matches. CDR3 length: 14 amino acids. CDR3 sequence (DNA): TGTGCCATCAGCCGACAGGGGGACACAGATACGCAGTATTTT. The encoded protein is CAISRQGDTDTQYF.

A remark on this clonotype: A read error is possible here, since a much larger clone lies one base away. The chain joins TRBV7-6 to TRBJ2-7; no definite D call. Trimming stripped 6 bases from V and 4 bases from J, with 13 bases between. Looked up from germline, CDR1 is SGHVS and CDR2 is FNYEAQ. The CDR3 is 13 amino acids. Here the CDR3 DNA reads TGTGCCAGCAGATTACTAAGGGTGTACGAGCAGTACTTC. This encodes CASRLLRVYEQYF.

The chain couples TRBV20-1 to TRBJ1-4; TRBD1 is a possible D gene (5 bases). The CDR3 extends over 13 amino acids. In germline, CDR1 is DFQATT, CDR2 SNEGSKA (reference sequence). With 6 bases removed from V and 5 bases from J, the gap between germline ends came to 13 bases. CDR3: CSARKGKNEKLFF. In nucleotides, the CDR3 is TGCAGTGCGAGGAAGGGGAAGAATGAAAAACTGTTTTTT.

This clonotype was counted ten times or more. This sequence joins TRBV12-3 or TRBV12-4 and TRBJ2-5; no reliable D call. With 6 bases removed from V and 1 base from J, the gap between germline ends came to 9 bases. The CDR3 length is 13 residues. The CDR3 loop is CASSPGFQETQYF. CDR3 coding DNA: TGTGCCAGCAGCCCCGGGTTCCAAGAGACCCAGTACTTC.

The genes are TRBV28 and TRBJ2-1, with 10 bases aligning to TRBD2. V lost 7 bases and J lost 2; bases outside the gene matches: 5. Germline lookup yields CDR1 MDHEN and CDR2 SYDVKM. This CDR3 region has 15 residues. CDR3 bases: TGTGCCAGCATTGTAGCGGGGGGAACCTACAATGAGCAGTTCTTC. This codes for CASIVAGGTYNEQFF.

The chain couples TRBV20-1 to TRBJ1-5, with 9 bases fitting TRBD1. Germline-derived CDR1 and CDR2 are DFQATT and SNEGSKA (reference sequence). This CDR3 has 15 residues. The V gene end was trimmed by 0 bases and the J gene end by 6 bases; junction bases not matched to a gene: 6. In DNA, the CDR3 is TGCAGTGCTAGAGATCAGGGACAGGGAGGTCAGCCCCAGCATTTT. Its protein product is CSARDQGQGGQPQHF.

About this clonotype: A read error may produce the germline difference seen at one junction end. This CDR3 is CASSLDRGAWGNEPFF. The CDR3 DNA sequence: TGTGCCAGCAGCTTAGACAGGGGTGCTTGGGGGAATGAGCCGTTCTTC. The genes are TRBV7-9 and TRBJ2-1, with 7 bases fitting TRBD1. CDR1 is SEHNR, CDR2 FQNEAQ, per germline (reference sequence). The CDR3 length is 16 residues.